A selection of T cell receptor beta chains follows, all from one sample in a study of blood T cell repertoires in COVID-19. Profiling relied on immunoSEQ multiplex PCR, and the TCRdb table lists in-frame clones only, not all of them. Of 300,000 to 400,000 clones listed, roughly 90% are singletons. Material for sequencing was peripheral blood. These receptors came from a woman in her 70s with COVID-19, enrolled during active disease. Each CDR3 is given with its conserved first and last residue. The D gene is left open where the match is weak. Clone size is stated in some rows and not others, as once, few, many or a class when expanded.

J: TRBJ1-5
D: NA
size: NA
V: TRBV28
DNA: TGTGCCAGCAGCCTCCAGGGGCGCAATCAGCCCCAGCATTTT
CDR3: CASSLQGRNQPQHF

J: TRBJ1-2
D: NA
size: NA
V: TRBV9
DNA: TGTGCCAGCAGCGCCTGGGGGGTATCCTATGGCTACACCTTC
CDR3: CASSAWGVSYGYTF

J: TRBJ2-3
D: TRBD2
size: NA
V: TRBV4-1
DNA: TGCGCCAGCAGCCAAGTACTAGCGGGGGGTAGGGATACGCAGTATTTT
CDR3: CASSQVLAGGRDTQYF

J: TRBJ2-2
D: NA
size: once
V: TRBV3-1/TRBV3-2
DNA: TGTGCCAGCAGCCTCCTCTACACCGGGGAGCTGTTTTTT
CDR3: CASSLLYTGELFF

J: TRBJ1-4
D: NA
size: NA
V: TRBV2
DNA: TGTGCCAGCAGGGGCCCTTCTCGAGAAAAACTGTTTTTT
CDR3: CASRGPSREKLFF

J: TRBJ1-6
D: TRBD1
size: NA
V: TRBV27
DNA: TGTGCCAGCAGTGACAGGGCACCGGATAATTCACCCCTCCACTTT
CDR3: CASSDRAPDNSPLHF

J: TRBJ1-6
D: NA
size: NA
V: TRBV21-1
DNA: TGTGCCAGCAGCAAAGACCACCGGGATGATCCTCTCCTCCACTTT
CDR3: CASSKDHRDDPLLHF

J: TRBJ1-5
D: TRBD1
size: NA
V: TRBV19
DNA: TGTGCCAGTACCTTTGGACAGGGACCGTTCAGAACGGGTCAGCCCCAGCATTTT
CDR3: CASTFGQGPFRTGQPQHF

J: TRBJ1-5
D: NA
size: NA
V: TRBV18
DNA: TGTGCCAGCTCACCATCGGCAGGTCGCAATCAGCCCCAGCATTTT
CDR3: CASSPSAGRNQPQHF

J: TRBJ2-1
D: NA
size: NA
V: TRBV2
DNA: TGTGCCAGCATGGGGGGAGCCAATGAGCAGTTCTTC
CDR3: CASMGGANEQFF

J: TRBJ2-3
D: NA
size: NA
V: TRBV9
DNA: TGTGCCAGCAGCGTAGAAGGAGGCACAGATACGCAGTATTTT
CDR3: CASSVEGGTDTQYF

J: TRBJ2-3
D: TRBD2
size: NA
V: TRBV5-1
DNA: TGCGCCAGCTTAGCGGGGGTTAGCACAGATACGCAGTATTTT
CDR3: CASLAGVSTDTQYF

J: TRBJ2-7
D: TRBD1
size: NA
V: TRBV5-4
DNA: TGTGCCAGCAGCCACCGGACAGGGGAAGTCTACTACGAGCAGTACTTC
CDR3: CASSHRTGEVYYEQYF

J: TRBJ2-7
D: TRBD1
size: once
V: TRBV10-2
DNA: TGCGCCAGCAGTCTCAGACCGGGACAGGTACGAGGAGCCGAAGACTACGAGCAGTACTTC
CDR3: CASSLRPGQVRGAEDYEQYF

J: TRBJ2-7
D: NA
size: NA
V: TRBV10-3
DNA: TGTGCCATCAGTGAGTCTGCCCAGGCCCCCTACGAGCAGTACTTC
CDR3: CAISESAQAPYEQYF

J: TRBJ1-5
D: NA
size: NA
V: TRBV28
DNA: TGTGCCAGCAGTTTATCAGGGTTCGATCAGCCCCAGCATTTT
CDR3: CASSLSGFDQPQHF

J: TRBJ1-5
D: NA
size: NA
V: TRBV4-3
DNA: TGCGCCTCGTCCGGGGGACCCAATCAGCCCCAGCATTTT
CDR3: CASSGGPNQPQHF

J: TRBJ2-3
D: NA
size: NA
V: TRBV5-1
DNA: TGCGCCAGCAGCCCCGGAGGAGGCATCGATACGCAGTATTTT
CDR3: CASSPGGGIDTQYF

J: TRBJ2-7
D: TRBD1
size: NA
V: TRBV27
DNA: TGTGCCAGCAGCCCATCGGGACAGGGGTACGAGCAGTACTTC
CDR3: CASSPSGQGYEQYF

J: TRBJ2-7
D: NA
size: NA
V: TRBV29-1
DNA: TGCAGCGTTGAAGGAGGCAGGGAAAATTACTACGAGCAGTACTTC
CDR3: CSVEGGRENYYEQYF

J: TRBJ1-4
D: NA
size: once
V: TRBV4-1
DNA: TGCGCCAGCAGCCAAGCCCCCACCGGAGCTAATGAAAAACTGTTTTTT
CDR3: CASSQAPTGANEKLFF

J: TRBJ2-4
D: NA
size: NA
V: TRBV2
DNA: TGTGCCAGCAGTGTAAGCGGGTCAGCCAAAAACATTCAGTACTTC
CDR3: CASSVSGSAKNIQYF

J: TRBJ1-1
D: TRBD1
size: NA
V: TRBV4-1
DNA: TGCGCCAGCAGCCTCGGCCGACGACAGGGACTGGGCTCGGAAGCTTTCTTT
CDR3: CASSLGRRQGLGSEAFF

J: TRBJ1-2
D: NA
size: NA
V: TRBV30
DNA: TGTGCCTGGAGTGTAACCCTCACCGGGGGCTATGGCTACACCTTC
CDR3: CAWSVTLTGGYGYTF

J: TRBJ1-2
D: TRBD1
size: NA
V: TRBV7-8
DNA: TGTGCCAGCAGCCCAACAGGGGCCCTGTTTTTCAACTATGGCTACACCTTC
CDR3: CASSPTGALFFNYGYTF

J: TRBJ2-7
D: NA
size: NA
V: TRBV28
DNA: TGTGCCAGCTGCTTCCTTGACAGATCCTACGAGCAGTACTTC
CDR3: CASCFLDRSYEQYF

J: TRBJ2-3
D: NA
size: NA
V: TRBV5-4
DNA: TGTGCCAGCAGCCCGGAGAGCGTTTCGAGCACAGATACGCAGTATTTT
CDR3: CASSPESVSSTDTQYF

J: TRBJ2-7
D: NA
size: few
V: TRBV4-2
DNA: TGTGCCAGCAGCCAAGTCGGAGAGGGTTACGAGCAGTACTTC
CDR3: CASSQVGEGYEQYF

J: TRBJ2-5
D: TRBD2
size: NA
V: TRBV10-1
DNA: TGCGCCAGCAGTGAACGGGACTACCGAGAGACCCAGTACTTC
CDR3: CASSERDYRETQYF

J: TRBJ2-2
D: NA
size: once
V: TRBV28
DNA: TGTGCCAGCAGTTTACCGACAGCGAACACCGGGGAGCTGTTTTTT
CDR3: CASSLPTANTGELFF

J: TRBJ2-1
D: TRBD1
size: once
V: TRBV29-1
DNA: TGCAGCGTCGTTGGGGACAGGGACTACAATGAGCAGTTCTTC
CDR3: CSVVGDRDYNEQFF

J: TRBJ2-6
D: NA
size: NA
V: TRBV2
DNA: TGTGCCAGCAGCCCGCGTGAAGGGGCCAACGTCCTGACTTTC
CDR3: CASSPREGANVLTF

J: TRBJ1-2
D: NA
size: NA
V: TRBV5-6
DNA: TGTGCCAGCAACACCCCTAATGGCGGATGGATTAACTATGGCTACACCTTC
CDR3: CASNTPNGGWINYGYTF

J: TRBJ1-1
D: TRBD1
size: NA
V: TRBV2
DNA: TGTGCCAGCAGTCGACAGGGGGCTGAAGCTTTCTTT
CDR3: CASSRQGAEAFF

J: TRBJ2-1
D: NA
size: once
V: TRBV11-2
DNA: TGTGCCAGCAGCGTCGTGACTAGGCCTAATGAGCAGTTCTTC
CDR3: CASSVVTRPNEQFF

J: TRBJ1-2
D: TRBD1
size: NA
V: TRBV19
DNA: TGTGCCAGTAGTGGAGATCAGGGGGCGCGGGGCTACACCTTC
CDR3: CASSGDQGARGYTF

J: TRBJ2-6
D: NA
size: NA
V: TRBV7-9
DNA: TGTGCCAGCAGCTTACAGACAGGGAGGACTGGGGCCAACGTCCTGACTTTC
CDR3: CASSLQTGRTGANVLTF

J: TRBJ2-7
D: NA
size: NA
V: TRBV2
DNA: TGTGCCAGCAGTGATGAGGGATACGAGCAGTACTTC
CDR3: CASSDEGYEQYF

J: TRBJ2-7
D: NA
size: NA
V: TRBV18
DNA: TGTGCCAGCTCCCCCCGCGGGGACTCCTACGAGCAGTACTTC
CDR3: CASSPRGDSYEQYF

J: TRBJ2-4
D: NA
size: NA
V: TRBV24-1
DNA: TGTGCCACCAGTGAGGGATATGGGGAGGCCAAAAACATTCAGTACTTC
CDR3: CATSEGYGEAKNIQYF

J: TRBJ1-3
D: TRBD1
size: NA
V: TRBV5-1
DNA: TGCGCCAGCAGCTCGGACAGGGGGCTAGACACCATATATTTT
CDR3: CASSSDRGLDTIYF

J: TRBJ1-1
D: TRBD1
size: NA
V: TRBV29-1
DNA: TGCAGCGTTCCCCAGGGGGCCACTGAAGCTTTCTTT
CDR3: CSVPQGATEAFF

J: TRBJ1-6
D: TRBD1
size: NA
V: TRBV19
DNA: TGTGCCAGTAGTATAAAGACAGGGGGCGCTTCACCCCTCCACTTT
CDR3: CASSIKTGGASPLHF

J: TRBJ1-2
D: TRBD1
size: NA
V: TRBV5-4
DNA: TGTGCCAGCTCGGACAGGAACTATGGCTACACCTTC
CDR3: CASSDRNYGYTF

J: TRBJ2-7
D: NA
size: NA
V: TRBV5-1
DNA: TGCGCCAGCACTTCGGGAACCTACGAGCAGTACTTC
CDR3: CASTSGTYEQYF

J: TRBJ2-3
D: TRBD1
size: NA
V: TRBV27
DNA: TGTGCCAGCGGACCCTCCGGGACAGGGGACTCCACAGATACGCAGTATTTT
CDR3: CASGPSGTGDSTDTQYF

J: TRBJ1-2
D: TRBD1
size: NA
V: TRBV7-9
DNA: TGTGCCAGCAGCTTAGGCAGGGGGGCGGTCGACTATGGCTACACCTTC
CDR3: CASSLGRGAVDYGYTF

J: TRBJ1-4
D: NA
size: NA
V: TRBV24-1
DNA: TGTGCCACCAGTGACTCGCGGGGCCCTAATGAAAAACTGTTTTTT
CDR3: CATSDSRGPNEKLFF

J: TRBJ1-5
D: NA
size: NA
V: TRBV30
DNA: TGTGCCTGGAGTGTACAGGGAGATCAGCCCCAGCATTTT
CDR3: CAWSVQGDQPQHF

J: TRBJ1-1
D: TRBD1
size: NA
V: TRBV5-4
DNA: TGTGCCAGCAGCCTAGGACAGGGGGCTGAAGCTTTCTTT
CDR3: CASSLGQGAEAFF

J: TRBJ1-5
D: NA
size: few
V: TRBV27
DNA: TGTGCCAGCAGTCCCACTCCCGGGGGGACGAGTAATCAGCCCCAGCATTTT
CDR3: CASSPTPGGTSNQPQHF

J: TRBJ1-1
D: TRBD1
size: NA
V: TRBV28
DNA: TGTGCCAGCAACCGACAGGGAAATACGGTAACTTTCTTT
CDR3: CASNRQGNTVTFF

J: TRBJ1-2
D: NA
size: NA
V: TRBV4-3
DNA: TGCGCCAGCAGCCAAGATTATGAGACAACTTATGGCTACACCTTC
CDR3: CASSQDYETTYGYTF

J: TRBJ1-2
D: NA
size: NA
V: TRBV18
DNA: TGTGCCAGCTCCCCTAATTATGGCTACACCTTC
CDR3: CASSPNYGYTF